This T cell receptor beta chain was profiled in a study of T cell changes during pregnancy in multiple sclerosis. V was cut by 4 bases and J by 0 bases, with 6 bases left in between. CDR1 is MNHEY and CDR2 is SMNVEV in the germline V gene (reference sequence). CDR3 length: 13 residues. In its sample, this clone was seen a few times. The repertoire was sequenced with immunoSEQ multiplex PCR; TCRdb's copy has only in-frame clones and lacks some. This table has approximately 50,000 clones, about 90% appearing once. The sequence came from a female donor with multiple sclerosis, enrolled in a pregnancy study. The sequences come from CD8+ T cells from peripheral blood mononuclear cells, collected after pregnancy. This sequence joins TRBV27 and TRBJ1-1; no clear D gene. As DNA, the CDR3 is TGTGCCAGCAGTTATTCATTGAACACTGAAGCTTTCTTT. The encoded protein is CASSYSLNTEAFF.